These T cell receptor beta chains were read from a single sample in a study of T cell responses to AZD1222 COVID-19 vaccine. Sequenced by immunoSEQ multiplex PCR; TCRdb stores in-frame clones only, minus some. The sample records more than 100,000 clones, 88% being singletons. The material sequenced was peripheral blood, taken on day 0 of AZD1222 vaccination. These receptor sequences come from an adult in good health. The CDR3 runs from the conserved cysteine through the conserved F or W. A D gene is named only where the DNA matches it firmly. Where a row states a size, it is once, few, many or the class of an expanded clone; other rows omit it.

j_call clone_size d_call v_call cdr3_aa cdr3_nt
TRBJ2-7 NA TRBD2 TRBV3-1/TRBV3-2 CASSQDPSSGSQEQYF TGTGCCAGCAGCCAAGACCCCTCAAGCGGGAGTCAGGAGCAGTACTTC
TRBJ2-5 few NA TRBV5-4 CASSWTNQETQYF TGTGCCAGCAGCTGGACTAACCAAGAGACCCAGTACTTC
TRBJ1-6 NA NA TRBV28 CASSLVGFQLNWPLHF TGTGCCAGCAGTTTAGTGGGTTTCCAGCTAAACTGGCCCCTCCACTTT
TRBJ2-3 NA TRBD1 TRBV28 CASHAQGASATDTQYF TGTGCCAGCCATGCCCAGGGGGCCTCCGCCACAGATACGCAGTATTTT
TRBJ1-6 NA NA TRBV30 CAWSPWAGNSPLHF TGTGCCTGGAGTCCGTGGGCGGGAAATTCACCCCTCCACTTT
TRBJ2-1 NA TRBD2 TRBV27 CASSLTSGSSYNEQFF TGTGCCAGCAGTCTGACTAGCGGGAGCTCCTACAATGAGCAGTTCTTC
TRBJ2-2 NA TRBD2 TRBV7-8 CASSLALGLAAGELFF TGTGCCAGCAGCTTAGCGCTGGGACTAGCAGCCGGGGAGCTGTTTTTT
TRBJ1-1 NA TRBD1 TRBV11-1 CASSSRGDYTEAFF TGTGCCAGCAGCTCCAGGGGGGATTACACTGAAGCTTTCTTT
TRBJ2-3 few NA TRBV9 CASSSTPGEPADTQYF TGTGCCAGCAGCTCCACCCCGGGAGAGCCAGCAGATACGCAGTATTTT
TRBJ2-2 NA NA TRBV30 CAWRLVGTGELFF TGTGCCTGGAGACTTGTAGGGACCGGGGAGCTGTTTTTT
TRBJ1-5 NA NA TRBV3-1/TRBV3-2 CASSQDLVSNQPQHF TGTGCCAGCAGCCAAGATTTGGTGAGCAATCAGCCCCAGCATTTT
TRBJ1-5 few NA TRBV24-1 CATSQGFNQPQHF TGTGCCACCAGTCAAGGCTTCAATCAGCCCCAGCATTTT
TRBJ1-2 NA NA TRBV19 CASSLPAGDGYTF TGTGCCAGTAGTCTACCAGCTGGCGATGGCTACACCTTC
TRBJ2-7 NA TRBD1 TRBV9 CASSDAPRDRAPYEQYF TGTGCCAGCAGCGACGCCCCCCGGGACAGGGCTCCCTACGAGCAGTACTTC
TRBJ1-1 NA NA TRBV5-5 CASAWDGTEAFF TGTGCCAGCGCTTGGGATGGGACTGAAGCTTTCTTT
TRBJ2-7 NA NA TRBV2 CASSEVYEQYF TGTGCCAGCAGTGAAGTGTACGAGCAGTACTTC
TRBJ2-7 NA NA TRBV5-3 CARSSDGRFTYEQYF TGTGCCAGAAGCTCAGACGGCAGGTTTACCTACGAGCAGTACTTC
TRBJ2-7 NA TRBD1 TRBV7-9 CASSGTGAGEQYF TGTGCCAGCAGCGGTACAGGGGCTGGGGAGCAGTACTTC
TRBJ2-7 NA NA TRBV24-1 CATSDGRAGAYEQYF TGTGCCACCAGTGATGGAAGGGCAGGGGCCTACGAGCAGTACTTC
TRBJ2-7 NA NA TRBV5-1 CASSLSSSYEQYF TGCGCCAGCAGCTTGTCCAGCTCCTACGAGCAGTACTTC
TRBJ2-1 once NA TRBV7-8 CASSSQGTSVYNEQFF TGTGCCAGCAGCTCACAGGGTACCTCAGTCTACAATGAGCAGTTCTTC
TRBJ1-5 once TRBD1 TRBV6-2/TRBV6-3 CASSFGQGSGQPQHF TGTGCCAGCAGTTTCGGACAGGGTTCGGGTCAGCCCCAGCATTTT
TRBJ2-1 NA TRBD2 TRBV6-4 CASKREDSSYNEQFF TGTGCCAGTAAGCGGGAGGACTCTTCCTACAATGAGCAGTTCTTC
TRBJ1-1 NA TRBD1 TRBV10-3 CAISRTDREGTEAFF TGTGCCATCAGTAGAACGGACAGGGAGGGCACTGAAGCTTTCTTT
TRBJ1-4 NA NA TRBV9 CASSVAGSGGNEKLFF TGTGCCAGCAGCGTAGCGGGAAGCGGAGGTAATGAAAAACTGTTTTTT
TRBJ1-6 NA NA TRBV27 CASSPRSARGGDSPLHF TGTGCCAGCAGTCCCCGCTCGGCCCGGGGTGGGGATTCACCCCTCCACTTT
TRBJ2-7 once TRBD1 TRBV5-6 CASSLFRQGARWEQYF TGTGCCAGCAGCTTGTTCCGACAGGGGGCGCGATGGGAGCAGTACTTC
TRBJ2-1 NA TRBD2 TRBV10-3 CAISASGGVGNEQFF TGTGCCATCAGTGCTAGCGGGGGGGTAGGGAATGAGCAGTTCTTC
TRBJ2-4 once NA TRBV6-6 CASRANRDFWNIQYF TGTGCCAGCAGAGCAAACAGGGATTTTTGGAACATTCAGTACTTC